This T cell receptor (beta chain) was sequenced for a study of blood T cell repertoires in COVID-19. The overall study: PBMCs, B-cell-depleted T cells, or T cells provided the cDNA or gDNA that made up the material.

Participants, about 18 to 89 years old, spanned fewer than 25 US areas. Cohort placement rested on clinical history that participants reported themselves. CDR1 and CDR2 (germline): LNHDA, SQIVND (reference sequence). The CDR3 covers 18 residues. Trimming took 5 bases from V and 1 from J; bases not matched to a gene: 16. Here immunoSEQ multiplex PCR was the method, and the copy in TCRdb shows in-frame clones only, minus some. The sample has 150,000 to 200,000 clones; over 75% are singletons. Sequenced material: PBMCs or T cells enriched from blood (not recorded which). The clonotype originates from a man in his fifties or sixties who had recovered from COVID-19. V is TRBV19 and J is TRBJ1-1; 7 bases match TRBD1. CDR3 coding DNA: TGTGCCAGTAGTCCCCCCCCCGGTCGCCGGACAGGGAACACTGAAGCTTTCTTT. Residues: CASSPPPGRRTGNTEAFF.